This T cell receptor beta chain comes out of a study of regulatory T cells in long-lasting Graves disease. The wider study: Graves' patients diagnosed newly had used antithyroid drugs under 3 months. Whole-study findings and limits: Tissue studied was limited to peripheral blood, excluding thyroid tissue. Persistent disease samples used TRBV28, TRBJ1-2 and TRBJ2-5 preferentially.

This clonotype showed up just a few times. Its antigen is not known. The ends lost 5 bases at V and 8 bases at J; junction bases unmatched: 9. CDR3 length equals 15 residues. The germline gives CDR1 MNHEY, CDR2 SVGEGT. The time point denotes: newly diagnosed GD, antithyroid drugs for less than 3 months. The authors made the TCR library using RNA they extracted from PBMCs. The TCR beta library used iRepertoire HTBI primers with Arm-PCR amplification of CDR3. TCRdb processed the multiplex PCR reads anew with MiXCR; each CDR3 protein has one entry. The sample shows more than 450,000 distinct CDR3 sequences, 15% to 20% of them seen only once. These records were also assigned to another study, of T cells in Graves' hyperthyroidism and ophthalmopathy. That work adds: With a duration under 2 months, the hyperthyroidism was newly diagnosed in patients aged 18 to 65.

The TCR sequence derives from a man in his forties or fifties with Graves disease. The genes are TRBV6-2 or TRBV6-3 and TRBJ1-4; 9 bases match TRBD1. The source was peripheral blood mononuclear cells (PBMCs), collected at new diagnosis, from a patient treated with antithyroid drugs. CDR3 residues: CASSEGTGLREKLFF. DNA for the CDR3: TGTGCCAGCAGTGAAGGGACAGGGCTGCGAGAAAAACTGTTTTTT.